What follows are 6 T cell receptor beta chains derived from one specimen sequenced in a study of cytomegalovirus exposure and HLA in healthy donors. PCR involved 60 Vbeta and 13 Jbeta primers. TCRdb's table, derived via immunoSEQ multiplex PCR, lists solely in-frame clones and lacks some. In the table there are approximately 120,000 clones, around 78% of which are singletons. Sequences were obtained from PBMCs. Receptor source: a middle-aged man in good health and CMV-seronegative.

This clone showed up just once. The CDR3 nucleotides read TGTGCCAGCAGCCAAGGGGGGGGCGCGGGACAGCCCCAGCATTTT. Translating it yields CASSQGGGAGQPQHF. The chain uses TRBV14 and TRBJ1-5; possibly TRBD1 for D (6 bases). The germline gives CDR1 SGHDN, CDR2 FVKESK. CDR3 length equals 15 residues. Trimming shortened V by 1 base and J by 7 bases, and 14 bases separated the two germline ends.

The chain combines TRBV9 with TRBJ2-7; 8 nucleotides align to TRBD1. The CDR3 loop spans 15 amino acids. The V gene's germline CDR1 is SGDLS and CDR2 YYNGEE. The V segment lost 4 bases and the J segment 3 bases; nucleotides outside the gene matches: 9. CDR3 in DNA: TGTGCCAGCAGCAAGCGGACAGGGTTAGACTACGAGCAGTACTTC. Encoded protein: CASSKRTGLDYEQYF.

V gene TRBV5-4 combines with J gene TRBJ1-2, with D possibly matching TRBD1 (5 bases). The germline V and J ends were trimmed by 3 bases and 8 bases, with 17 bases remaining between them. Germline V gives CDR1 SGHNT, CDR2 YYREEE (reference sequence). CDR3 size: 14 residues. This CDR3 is CASSYRADGGGYTF. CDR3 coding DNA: TGTGCCAGCAGCTATCGGGCAGACGGGGGGGGCTACACCTTC.

The CDR3 reads CASSFGAGTGLYEQYV. For the CDR3, the DNA is TGTGCCAGCAGCTTCGGGGCCGGGACAGGGCTTTACGAGCAGTACGTC. The chain recombines TRBV7-2 with TRBJ2-7; 9 nucleotides line up with TRBD1. Trimming at V came to 3 bases and at J to 4 bases, leaving 10 bases not matched to a gene. Germline V CDR1 and CDR2: SGHTA, FQGNSA. The CDR3 runs to 16 residues.

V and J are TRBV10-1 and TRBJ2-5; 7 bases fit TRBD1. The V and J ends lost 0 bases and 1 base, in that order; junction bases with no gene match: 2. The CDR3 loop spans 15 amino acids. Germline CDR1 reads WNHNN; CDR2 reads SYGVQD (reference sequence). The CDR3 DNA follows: TGCGCCAGCAGTGAGTCGGCAGGGGGCCAAGAGACCCAGTACTTC. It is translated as CASSESAGGQETQYF.

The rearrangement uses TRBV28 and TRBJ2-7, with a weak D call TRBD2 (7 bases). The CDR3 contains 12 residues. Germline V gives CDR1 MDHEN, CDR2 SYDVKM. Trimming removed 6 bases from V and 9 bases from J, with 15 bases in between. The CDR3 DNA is TGTGCCAGCAGCTCTGGGGGGGCTCGGCAGTACGTC. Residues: CASSSGGARQYV.